The sequence of this TCR beta chain was determined in a study of memory CD8 T cells in hepatitis C reinfection. This table comes from immunoSEQ multiplex PCR, and its TCRdb copy is limited to in-frame clones, with some not included. Here the sample spans some 50,000 clones, 89% being singletons. Time point meaning: late/post reinfection, 12 to 24 weeks after detection. TCR sequencing was done directly ex vivo on sorted cells, without expansion in vitro. The TCR originated in a man aged 18 to 30 with hepatitis C virus infection. The sample was naive CD8+ T cells sorted from blood.

DNA of the CDR3: TGTGCCAGTAGCCCCGGACAGGGGAGCTGGGAGCAGTTCTTC. The encoded protein is CASSPGQGSWEQFF. J is TRBJ2-1 and V is TRBV19, with TRBD1 matching 9 bases. Germline assignment: CDR1 LNHDA and CDR2 SQIVND (reference sequence). CDR3 size: 14 residues. J lost 10 bases, V lost 6 bases, and 10 bases had no gene match.